These 30 T cell receptor beta chains originate from one sample sequenced in a study of cytomegalovirus exposure and HLA in healthy donors. The primer mix had 60 Vbeta and 13 Jbeta primers. Sequencing used immunoSEQ multiplex PCR; TCRdb keeps in-frame clones, though not all of them. This sample carries 190,000 or so clones, roughly four fifths of them seen once, and the ten largest clones take 1.6%. The sample was PBMCs. These receptor sequences come from a man between 50 and 59 years old in good health and CMV-seronegative.

This clone was seen a handful of times. The chain employs TRBV5-6 and TRBJ1-5; no clear D gene. The V gene lost 2 bases and the J gene lost 5 bases, with 5 bases spanning the gap. Germline CDR1 SGHDT, CDR2 YYEEEE. The CDR3 contains 12 residues. The CDR3 region is CASSFLDQPQHF. The CDR3, as DNA: TGTGCCAGCAGCTTCCTAGATCAGCCCCAGCATTTT. Complete variable domain (other parts from reference TRBV5-6 and TRBJ1-5): DAGVTQSPTHLIKTRGQQVTLRCSPKSGHDTVSWYQQALGQGPQFIFQYYEEEERQRGNFPDRFSGHQFPNYSSELNVNALLLGDSALYLCASSFLDQPQHFGDGTRLSIL.

This clone was seen a few times. The chain links TRBV7-3 to TRBJ2-2; 14 bases map to TRBD2. J gave up 5 bases and V 5 bases, and 10 bases lay outside the gene matches. The CDR3 covers 18 residues. Germline CDR1 is SGHTA and CDR2 is FQGTGA. CDR3 sequence reads: CASSPRLAGGPGTGELFF. The DNA for the CDR3 is TGTGCCAGCAGCCCTAGACTAGCGGGAGGGCCAGGGACCGGGGAGCTGTTTTTT.

Here the CDR3 reads CASLPSGGSYNEQFF. In DNA, the CDR3 is TGTGCCAGCCTCCCTAGCGGGGGGTCCTACAATGAGCAGTTCTTC. V gene TRBV6-6 combines with J gene TRBJ2-1; 11 nucleotides align to TRBD2. V gave up 8 bases and J gave up 1 base; unmatched junction bases: 4. This CDR3 is 15 amino acids long. Germline V gene data show CDR1 as MNHNY and CDR2 as SVGAGI (reference sequence).

In regard to this clone: Other DNA sequences in the sample encode the same CDR3. This chain joins TRBV6-5 and TRBJ1-5; D gene ambiguous. The germline V gene encodes CDR1 MNHEY and CDR2 SVGAGI. Trimming shortened V by 5 bases and J by 2 bases, and 13 bases separated the two germline ends. This CDR3 is 15 amino acids long. CDR3 in DNA: TGTGCCAGCAGTACTGATCGAGGTGGCAATCAGCCCCAGCATTTT. It is translated as CASSTDRGGNQPQHF.

This clone has only one observation. The rearrangement joins TRBV19 to TRBJ1-1; TRBD1 agrees at 8 bases. CDR3 length: 16 amino acids. The V gene's germline CDR1 is LNHDA and CDR2 SQIVND (reference sequence). The junction had 12 bases not matched to a gene; V was cut back by 8 bases and J by 1 base. The CDR3 spells CASWDRISYANTEAFF. For the CDR3, the DNA is TGTGCCAGTTGGGACAGGATATCCTATGCGAACACTGAAGCTTTCTTT.

This clone was seen just once. The chain is built from TRBV7-2 and TRBJ2-2; D is uncertain. The CDR3 is 14 residues long. Trimming removed 7 bases at V and 4 bases at J, with 13 bases between. Germline V gene lookup returns CDR1 SGHTA and CDR2 FQGNSA. The CDR3 bases are TGTGCCAGCACCCCGGGTGGCGTCACCGGGGAGCTGTTTTTT. It translates to CASTPGGVTGELFF. Full variable domain (remainder filled in from reference TRBV7-2 and TRBJ2-2): GAGVSQSPSNKVTEKGKDVELRCDPISGHTALYWYRQSLGQGLEFLIYFQGNSAPDKSGLPSDRFSAERTGGSVSTLTIQRTQQEDSAVYLCASTPGGVTGELFFGEGSRLTVL.

The V call is TRBV5-6, the J call TRBJ2-7; D is ambiguous. CDR3 size: 11 residues. V lost 2 bases and J lost 7, with 7 bases in between. Germline V CDR1 and CDR2: SGHDT, YYEEEE. CDR3 protein: CASSFVGEQYF. CDR3 DNA: TGTGCCAGCAGCTTTGTCGGGGAGCAGTACTTC.

As concerns this clone: Other DNA sequences in the same sample also yield this CDR3. The V call is TRBV18, the J call TRBJ2-7, with a possible D match to TRBD1 (5 bases). V lost 3 bases, J lost 2 bases, and 8 bases lay in between. This CDR3 is built from 13 residues. Germline V gene lookup returns CDR1 KGHSH and CDR2 LQKENI. As DNA, the CDR3 is TGTGCCAGCTCACCCCGACAGACCTACGAGCAGTACTTC. It is translated as CASSPRQTYEQYF.

This chain links TRBV4-2 with TRBJ2-3, with TRBD2 matching 11 bases. In germline, CDR1 is LGHNA, CDR2 YNFKEQ. There are 17 residues in the CDR3. After removal of 8 bases from V and 7 bases from J, the junction contained 17 bases not matched to a gene. The CDR3 DNA follows: TGTGCCAGCGCTAGGCAGGGAACCGGGACTAGCGGACATACGCAGTATTTT. Translated, it gives CASARQGTGTSGHTQYF.

The chain employs TRBV25-1 and TRBJ1-5; TRBD1 matches at 7 bases. This CDR3 region has 15 residues. Germline CDR1 is MGHDK and CDR2 is SYGVNS. Trimming removed 4 bases from V and 3 bases from J; junction bases left unmatched: 6. The CDR3 bases are TGTGCCAGCAGTGGCCCGACAGGGCCCAATCAGCCCCAGCATTTT. It translates to CASSGPTGPNQPQHF.

This clone turned up a few times. The chain links TRBV25-1 to TRBJ1-2; 9 bases are shared with TRBD1. CDR1 is MGHDK and CDR2 is SYGVNS in the germline V gene. V lost 8 bases, J lost 4 bases, and 8 bases stayed unmatched. The CDR3 consists of 14 residues. In nucleotides, the CDR3 is TGTGCCAGCGGGAGCCGACAGGGGGGCTATGGCTACACCTTC. Its protein product is CASGSRQGGYGYTF.

This rearrangement joins TRBV11-2 to TRBJ2-3; tentatively, D is TRBD1 (6 bases). Deletions cut 5 bases from V and 0 bases from J, with 12 bases between. Germline CDR1 and CDR2: SGHAT and FQNNGV. The CDR3 loop spans 15 amino acids. This CDR3 reads CASSPTTGSTDTQYF. CDR3 coding DNA: TGTGCCAGCAGCCCGACGACAGGCAGCACAGATACGCAGTATTTT.

V usage is TRBV28 and J usage is TRBJ2-7, with 9 positions matching TRBD2. Unmatched junction bases numbered 13, after V lost 2 bases and J lost 5 bases. Germline-derived CDR1 and CDR2 are MDHEN and SYDVKM. This CDR3 is 17 amino acids long. The CDR3 region is CASSLPGGREGHDEQYF. The CDR3 DNA reads as TGTGCCAGCAGTTTACCGGGAGGGCGGGAGGGCCACGACGAGCAGTACTTC.

The V and J genes are TRBV5-8 and TRBJ1-2; D remains ambiguous. Per the germline V gene, CDR1 is SGHTS and CDR2 is YDEGEE. The germline V and J ends were trimmed by 0 bases and 4 bases, with 13 bases remaining between them. CDR3 size: 15 residues. CDR3 bases: TGTGCCAGCAGCTTGGCGGGGTTAGTCACCTATGGCTACACCTTC. Translated: CASSLAGLVTYGYTF.

This clone appeared once. This chain uses TRBV6-4 with TRBJ1-2; D is uncertain. The CDR3 has 12 residues. Germline V CDR1 and CDR2: MRHNA, SNTAGT. Trimming left V 3 bases short and J 5 bases short, with 7 bases between. The CDR3 is CASSDSRYGYTF. DNA of the CDR3: TGTGCCAGCAGTGATAGTAGATATGGCTACACCTTC.

This chain joins TRBV2 and TRBJ2-6; the D gene is possibly TRBD1 (6 bases). The CDR3 spans 14 residues. V was shortened by 7 bases and J by 1 base, with 8 bases between the two germline ends. CDR1 and CDR2 (germline): SNHLY, FYNNEI. As DNA, the CDR3 is TGTGCCAGCACGAGGGGGTCTGGGGCCAACGTCCTGACTTTC. Translated, it gives CASTRGSGANVLTF.

The chain links TRBV30 to TRBJ1-4; no clear D. V lost 2 bases, J lost 0 bases, and 7 bases lay in between. The CDR3 spans 14 residues. Germline-derived CDR1 and CDR2 are GTSNPN and SVGIG (reference sequence). The CDR3 is CAWSLQATNEKLFF. For the CDR3, the DNA is TGTGCCTGGAGTTTGCAGGCAACTAATGAAAAACTGTTTTTT.

The CDR3 nucleotides read TGTGCCAGCAGTTCCTGGGGGGATATTGATGAGCAGTTCTTC. It codes for CASSSWGDIDEQFF. This chain joins TRBV27 and TRBJ2-1; D perhaps matches TRBD2 (6 bases). The germline CDR1 and CDR2 sequences are MNHEY and SMNVEV (reference sequence). This CDR3 region has 14 residues. The germline V and J ends were trimmed by 4 bases and 8 bases, with 15 bases remaining between them.

The genes are TRBV27 and TRBJ2-7; D uncertain. This CDR3 region has 15 residues. V gave up 4 bases and J gave up 4 bases, with 17 bases separating them. Looked up from germline, CDR1 is MNHEY and CDR2 is SMNVEV (reference sequence). This chain's CDR3 is CASSSLWQDGYEQYF. The DNA of the CDR3 is TGTGCCAGCAGTTCCCTCTGGCAGGATGGGTACGAGCAGTACTTC.

The chain is built from TRBV29-1 and TRBJ1-4, with 7 bases identical to TRBD1. The CDR3 spans 12 residues. The trim removed 5 bases at V and 8 bases at J, leaving 5 bases unmatched. From germline, CDR1 is SQVTM and CDR2 ANQGSEA. CDR3 in DNA: TGCAGCGTTTTAAGGGACAGAGAAAAACTGTTTTTT. It translates to CSVLRDREKLFF.

This chain connects TRBV7-2 to TRBJ1-3; 7 bases agree with TRBD1. After removal of 0 bases from V and 0 bases from J, the junction contained 2 bases not matched to a gene. Germline CDR1 SGHTA, CDR2 FQGNSA. The CDR3 consists of 16 residues. CDR3 nucleotide sequence: TGTGCCAGCAGCTTAGCGACAGGGCTCTCTGGAAACACCATATATTTT. It encodes CASSLATGLSGNTIYF. Using reference TRBV7-2 and TRBJ1-3 for the parts outside the CDR3, the full variable domain is GAGVSQSPSNKVTEKGKDVELRCDPISGHTALYWYRQSLGQGLEFLIYFQGNSAPDKSGLPSDRFSAERTGGSVSTLTIQRTQQEDSAVYLCASSLATGLSGNTIYFGEGSWLTVV.

Here the CDR3 DNA reads TGTGCCAGCAGCCAAGGACAGGGCTACACCTTC. This translates into CASSQGQGYTF. V is TRBV7-9 and J is TRBJ1-2, with D possibly TRBD1 on 6 matching bases. With 5 bases removed from V and 8 bases from J, the gap between germline ends came to 9 bases. The CDR3 length is 11 residues. CDR1 and CDR2 (germline): SEHNR, FQNEAQ (reference sequence).

The chain carries TRBV6-8 and TRBJ2-2; D is uncertain. Germline V gives CDR1 MNHGY, CDR2 SAAAGT. V lost 2 bases and J 6 bases, leaving 16 bases between the germline ends. The CDR3 length is 16 residues. CDR3 loop: CASSYGTVKYSGELFF. DNA for the CDR3: TGTGCCAGCAGTTACGGAACAGTAAAATATTCCGGGGAGCTGTTTTTT.

The genes are TRBV5-1 and TRBJ2-1; 9 bases fit TRBD1. The CDR3 length is 16 residues. Germline V CDR1 and CDR2: SGHRS, YFSETQ. J gave up 7 bases and V 2 bases, and 10 bases lay outside the gene matches. The CDR3 DNA reads TGCGCCAGCAGCTTCCGACCGGGACAGGGACGTAATGAGCAGTTCTTC. It is translated as CASSFRPGQGRNEQFF.

This clone was counted only a few times. The CDR3 coding sequence is TGTGCCAGCAGCCAAGTATCCAACACTGAAGCTTTCTTT. The encoded protein is CASSQVSNTEAFF. The chain employs TRBV4-2 and TRBJ1-1, with D unresolved. V lost 1 base, J lost 2 bases, and 5 bases lay in between. Germline V gives CDR1 LGHNA, CDR2 YNFKEQ. The CDR3 is 13 residues long.

The gene calls are TRBV7-9 and TRBJ2-3, with 11 positions matching TRBD2. V shed 5 bases, J shed 3 bases, and the junction held 16 bases outside the gene matches. CDR1 SEHNR and CDR2 FQNEAQ come from the germline V gene (reference sequence). The CDR3 runs 19 residues. CDR3 sequence (DNA): TGTGCCAGCAGCCCTACTAGCGGGGGAAGGGGGGGATGGACAGATACGCAGTATTTT. Protein product: CASSPTSGGRGGWTDTQYF.

The rearrangement links TRBV11-1 to TRBJ1-1; 9 bases are shared with TRBD1. V shed 5 bases and J 10 bases; nucleotides not matched to a gene: 5. The germline V gene has CDR1 SGHAT and CDR2 FQDESV (reference sequence). The CDR3 is 12 residues long. CDR3 protein: CASSLRQGGAFF. The DNA of the CDR3 is TGTGCCAGCAGCCTAAGACAGGGGGGAGCTTTCTTT.

The chain couples TRBV6-1 to TRBJ2-3; D perhaps matches TRBD1 (6 bases). V dropped 4 bases and J dropped 5 bases, with 10 bases sitting between them. CDR3 length: 13 residues. Germline lookup yields CDR1 MNHNS and CDR2 SASEGT. The CDR3 is CASSGTGLDTQYF. CDR3 coding DNA: TGTGCCAGCAGTGGAACAGGGTTAGATACGCAGTATTTT.

This clone was counted many times. The sample has other DNA sequences that encode this CDR3 too. V and J are TRBV5-6 and TRBJ2-7, with 15 bases identical to TRBD2. V shed 3 bases, J shed 3 bases, and the junction held 1 base outside the gene matches. Germline CDR1 and CDR2: SGHDT and YYEEEE. CDR3 size: 15 residues. The CDR3 DNA reads TGTGCCAGCAGCTCGGGACTAGCGGGAGGCTACGAGCAGTACTTC. Residues: CASSSGLAGGYEQYF. The full variable domain, its missing parts supplied by reference TRBV5-6 and TRBJ2-7, is DAGVTQSPTHLIKTRGQQVTLRCSPKSGHDTVSWYQQALGQGPQFIFQYYEEEERQRGNFPDRFSGHQFPNYSSELNVNALLLGDSALYLCASSSGLAGGYEQYFGPGTRLTVT.

This clone appeared once. The V gene is TRBV28, the J gene TRBJ2-5; 8 nucleotides align to TRBD1. The V gene end was trimmed by 6 bases and the J gene end by 2 bases; junction bases not matched to a gene: 8. Germline CDR1 is MDHEN and CDR2 is SYDVKM. This CDR3 is built from 15 residues. CDR3 amino acids: CASRKQGVWQETQYF. The DNA of the CDR3 is TGTGCCAGCAGGAAACAGGGGGTATGGCAAGAGACCCAGTACTTC.